The 26 T cell receptor beta chains given below trace back to one sample, sequenced in a study of T cells after yellow fever vaccination. TCRdb analysed the 5' RACE reads with MiXCR anew, one entry per CDR3 protein. Of some 350,000 distinct CDR3 sequences listed, about 9.5% were seen once; the top ten hold more than 15%. The sequencing used PBMCs, collected on the day of the first yellow fever vaccination. These receptors all come from a man aged 18 to 30 who received the YFV17D yellow fever vaccine.

This clonotype was recorded many times. This chain joins TRBV20-1 and TRBJ2-7; weak D call: TRBD2 (6 bases). V was clipped by 3 bases and J by 0 bases, with 12 bases between them. In germline, CDR1 is DFQATT, CDR2 SNEGSKA (reference sequence). This CDR3 has 14 amino acids. The CDR3, as DNA: TGCAGTGCTAGCCGGGACTGGAGCTCCTACGAGCAGTACGTC. This sequence encodes CSASRDWSSYEQYV.

This clonotype was counted between two and nine times. The chain employs TRBV7-8 and TRBJ2-2; maybe TRBD1 (6 bases). The CDR3 covers 14 residues. From germline, CDR1 is SGHVS and CDR2 FQNEAQ. V lost 5 bases and J 1 base, leaving 8 bases between the germline ends. In DNA form, the CDR3 reads TGTGCCAGCAGCAGACAGGTGAACACCGGGGAGCTGTTTTTT. Amino acid sequence: CASSRQVNTGELFF.

The chain has TRBV5-1 and TRBJ2-7; TRBD1 aligns across 9 bases. CDR1 and CDR2 from the germline V gene are SGHRS and YFSETQ. Germline trimming cut 1 base from V and 3 bases from J; bases unmatched to any gene: 11. The CDR3 totals 17 residues. The CDR3 region is CASSLLETGTGNYEQYF. DNA of the CDR3: TGCGCCAGCAGCTTGCTTGAAACCGGGACAGGGAACTACGAGCAGTACTTC.

The table lists this clonotype with a few counts. The chain employs TRBV7-2 and TRBJ1-5; D ambiguous. Germline-derived CDR1 and CDR2 are SGHTA and FQGNSA. This CDR3 is 15 amino acids long. Trimming removed 1 base at V and 0 bases at J, with 7 bases between. CDR3 amino acids: CASSLVLNSNQPQHF. CDR3 sequence (DNA): TGTGCCAGCAGCTTAGTTTTGAATAGCAATCAGCCCCAGCATTTT. The full variable domain, completed using reference TRBV7-2 and TRBJ1-5, is GAGVSQSPSNKVTEKGKDVELRCDPISGHTALYWYRQSLGQGLEFLIYFQGNSAPDKSGLPSDRFSAERTGGSVSTLTIQRTQQEDSAVYLCASSLVLNSNQPQHFGDGTRLSIL.

The chain combines TRBV24-1 with TRBJ2-1, with a tentative D call TRBD1 (5 bases). The CDR3 runs 13 residues. V lost 5 bases to trimming and J lost 4 bases, with 8 bases between them. CDR1 and CDR2 from the germline V gene are KGHDR and SFDVKD. Written as DNA, the CDR3 is TGTGCCACCAGTGGGTCAGGGTACAATGAGCAGTTCTTC. This encodes CATSGSGYNEQFF.

This clonotype is medium-sized in the sample. The chain joins TRBV4-1 to TRBJ2-5, with a tentative D call TRBD2 (5 bases). The CDR3 consists of 16 residues. V lost 1 base and J lost 2, with 14 bases in between. Germline loops: CDR1 MGHRA, CDR2 YSYEKL. For the CDR3, the DNA is TGCGCCAGCAGCCAAGGCGCCGGGATCACACAAGAGACCCAGTACTTC. Translating it yields CASSQGAGITQETQYF.

V and J are TRBV4-1 and TRBJ2-7; 7 bases match TRBD2. Per the germline V gene, CDR1 is MGHRA and CDR2 is YSYEKL. The CDR3 contains 17 residues. Germline trimming cut 0 bases from V and 0 bases from J; bases unmatched to any gene: 8. CDR3 in DNA: TGCGCCAGCAGCCAAGAAAACCTAGCGGTAAGCTCCTACGAGCAGTACTTC. Translated, it gives CASSQENLAVSSYEQYF.

This clonotype appeared a few times. The gene calls are TRBV18 and TRBJ2-3; D tentatively fits TRBD1 or TRBD2 (6 bases each). The ends were cut back, 2 bases at V and 5 bases at J, with 14 bases in the middle. The germline CDR1 and CDR2 sequences are KGHSH and LQKENI. CDR3 length equals 15 residues. The CDR3 spells CASSPGGQSLDTQYF. Here the CDR3 DNA reads TGTGCCAGCTCACCAGGGGGGCAGAGCCTAGATACGCAGTATTTT.

This clonotype appeared a few times. This chain uses TRBV24-1 with TRBJ1-5; the match to TRBD1 covers 9 bases. Germline V lookup: CDR1 KGHDR, CDR2 SFDVKD. Trimming at V came to 3 bases and at J to 2 bases, leaving 4 bases not matched to a gene. The length of the CDR3 is 16 residues. CDR3 residues: CATSDQGQGGNQPQHF. The CDR3 bases are TGTGCCACCAGTGATCAGGGACAGGGAGGCAATCAGCCCCAGCATTTT.

This clonotype occurred many times. The chain recombines TRBV6-1 with TRBJ2-3; 11 positions agree with TRBD2. Germline V gives CDR1 MNHNS, CDR2 SASEGT. The CDR3 is 15 residues long. J lost 1 base, V lost 6 bases, and 3 bases had no gene match. This chain's CDR3 is CASSRTSGRTDTQYF. For the CDR3, the DNA is TGTGCCAGCAGCCGGACTAGCGGGCGCACAGATACGCAGTATTTT.

This clonotype was counted a few times. The CDR3 DNA reads as TGTGCCAGCAGTTACGGGGGGAAAAGCTCCTACGAGCAGTACGTC. Residues: CASSYGGKSSYEQYV. The chain combines TRBV6-5 with TRBJ2-7, with D possibly matching TRBD2 (6 bases). CDR3 size: 15 residues. V was clipped by 2 bases and J by 0 bases, with 11 bases between them. Germline CDR1 reads MNHEY; CDR2 reads SVGAGI.

This clonotype was observed a few times. This chain uses TRBV6-2 or TRBV6-3 with TRBJ2-2; the D gene could be TRBD1 or TRBD2 (5 bases each). This CDR3 contains 16 residues. V shed 6 bases and J shed 6 bases, with 20 bases lying between them. CDR1 and CDR2 (germline): MNHEY, SVGEGT. CDR3 loop: CASRPPGTSKPGELFF. CDR3 bases: TGTGCCAGCAGGCCCCCAGGGACGTCGAAACCCGGGGAGCTGTTTTTT.

The chain employs TRBV4-1 and TRBJ1-5, with 8 bases that match TRBD1. V was pared by 2 bases and J by 7 bases, with 4 bases of the junction left unmatched. The CDR3 has 14 amino acids. CDR1 and CDR2 from the germline V gene are MGHRA and YSYEKL. This chain's CDR3 is CASSQRQGQQPQHF. CDR3 sequence (DNA): TGCGCCAGCAGCCAACGACAGGGGCAGCAGCCCCAGCATTTT.

This clonotype occurred a few times. CDR3 in amino acids: CSARQVGAVNQPQHF. Written as DNA, the CDR3 is TGCAGTGCTAGACAGGTGGGGGCAGTCAATCAGCCCCAGCATTTT. The V gene is TRBV20-1, the J gene TRBJ1-5, with D possibly matching TRBD1 (6 bases). There are 15 residues in the CDR3. The germline V and J ends were trimmed by 2 bases and 3 bases, with 14 bases remaining between them. The germline CDR1 and CDR2 sequences are DFQATT and SNEGSKA (reference sequence).

There are many counts of this clonotype. This chain's CDR3 is CASSPGTTKTGELFF. In nucleotides, the CDR3 is TGTGCCAGCAGCCCGGGGACTACCAAAACCGGGGAGCTGTTTTTT. V gene TRBV7-6 combines with J gene TRBJ2-2, with 7 nucleotides matching TRBD2. There are 15 residues in the CDR3. CDR1 and CDR2 (germline): SGHVS, FNYEAQ. V shed 5 bases, J shed 5 bases, and the junction held 8 bases outside the gene matches.

CDR3 region: CSASWGIYGYTF. CDR3 DNA sequence: TGCAGTGCTAGTTGGGGGATCTATGGCTACACCTTC. This chain joins TRBV20-1 and TRBJ1-2; D is possibly TRBD1 (5 bases). The CDR3 extends over 12 amino acids. The germline V gene has CDR1 DFQATT and CDR2 SNEGSKA (reference sequence). V lost 3 bases, J lost 4 bases, and 9 bases lay in between.

In its sample, this clonotype was seen a few times. The chain couples TRBV10-3 to TRBJ2-1, with TRBD2 matching 8 bases. J was trimmed by 6 bases and V by 0 bases; bases with no gene match: 13. The V gene's germline CDR1 is ENHRY and CDR2 SYGVKD. The CDR3 has 18 amino acids. The CDR3 region has the DNA TGTGCCATCAGTGAGTCGAGGTCGGACGCGGGAGGAGGCAATGAGCAGTTCTTC. This translates into CAISESRSDAGGGNEQFF.

This clonotype was seen only a few times. The genes are TRBV6-5 and TRBJ2-7; 7 bases line up with TRBD1. V lost 2 bases and J lost 2; bases outside the gene matches: 6. Germline lookup yields CDR1 MNHEY and CDR2 SVGAGI. The CDR3 runs to 15 residues. The CDR3 here is CASSYTPGTAYEQYF. CDR3 nucleotides: TGTGCCAGCAGTTACACACCCGGGACAGCCTACGAGCAGTACTTC.

The chain has TRBV11-2 and TRBJ1-5; weak D call: TRBD1 (6 bases). The V and J ends lost 5 bases and 5 bases respectively, with 16 bases between them. The V gene's germline CDR1 is SGHAT and CDR2 FQNNGV. The CDR3 totals 15 residues. The CDR3 reads CASSRDTQAHQPQHF. In nucleotides, the CDR3 is TGTGCCAGCAGCCGGGACACTCAAGCGCATCAGCCCCAGCATTTT.

The CDR3 DNA sequence: TGTGCCAGCAGCCCATTAGCGGGGGGGCCGAACAATGAGCAGTTCTTC. Encoded protein: CASSPLAGGPNNEQFF. This rearrangement joins TRBV4-2 to TRBJ2-1, with TRBD2 matching 11 bases. Germline V CDR1 and CDR2: LGHNA, YNFKEQ. Losses at the gene ends were 4 bases for V and 5 bases for J; bases not matched to a gene: 7. The CDR3 totals 16 residues.

This clonotype was seen a handful of times. J is TRBJ1-1 and V is TRBV7-2; D is unclear. The germline V gene has CDR1 SGHTA and CDR2 FQGNSA. V shed 5 bases and J shed 1 base, with 5 bases lying between them. The CDR3 runs to 12 residues. The CDR3 protein is CASSHPNTEAFF. The CDR3 DNA reads TGTGCCAGCAGCCACCCGAACACTGAAGCTTTCTTT.

This clonotype has a count of ten or more. The CDR3 is CASGLWRRTSGAKNIQYF. CDR3 bases: TGTGCTAGTGGACTTTGGCGGAGGACAAGCGGAGCCAAAAACATTCAGTACTTC. The chain has TRBV12-5 and TRBJ2-4, with D perhaps assigned TRBD1 or TRBD2 (5 bases each). In germline, CDR1 is LGHNT, CDR2 FRNRAP. The germline V and J ends were trimmed by 6 bases and 0 bases, with 21 bases remaining between them. The CDR3 covers 18 residues.

This clonotype was seen ten or more times. The chain has TRBV20-1 and TRBJ2-4; D is tentatively TRBD1 or TRBD2 (5 bases each). V was cut by 2 bases and J by 7 bases, with 12 bases left in between. Germline V lookup: CDR1 DFQATT, CDR2 SNEGSKA (reference sequence). CDR3 length: 13 residues. This CDR3 reads CSARLEGRNIQYF. CDR3 nucleotides: TGCAGTGCTAGATTAGAGGGGCGGAACATTCAGTACTTC.

The gene calls are TRBV6-1 and TRBJ2-5; D unresolved. The CDR3 has 17 amino acids. CDR1 and CDR2 from the germline V gene are MNHNS and SASEGT. Trimming took off 1 base at V and 1 base at J, with 16 bases between the two ends. CDR3 residues: CASSEGALGWPQETQYF. DNA for the CDR3: TGTGCCAGCAGTGAAGGGGCGCTGGGTTGGCCCCAAGAGACCCAGTACTTC.

The CDR3 nucleotides read TGCAGTGCACTGACACAGTTTCTTGTGAATACGCAGTATTTT. It encodes CSALTQFLVNTQYF. This chain connects TRBV20-1 to TRBJ2-3; D gene ambiguous. Germline CDR1 is DFQATT and CDR2 is SNEGSKA (reference sequence). This CDR3 contains 14 residues. Trimming stripped 6 bases from V and 7 bases from J, with 20 bases between.

This chain joins TRBV12-3 or TRBV12-4 and TRBJ1-6; 7 positions agree with TRBD1. The CDR3 loop spans 15 amino acids. With V trimmed by 4 bases and J by 7 bases, 7 bases remained unmatched. CDR3 residues: CASSSRTGLNSPLHF. The CDR3 DNA is TGTGCCAGCAGTTCCCGGACAGGATTAAATTCACCCCTCCACTTT.